These T cell receptor beta chains were read from a single sample in a study of beta chain features in type 1 diabetes. This table comes from immunoSEQ multiplex PCR, and its TCRdb copy is limited to in-frame clones, with some not included. The sample carries over 300,000 clones, approximately 9.7% recorded once. Sequenced input: central memory CD4+ T cells from blood. The receptors originated from a man under 40 with type 1 diabetes. Both conserved end residues are part of each CDR3. D genes are given only for firm matches. Size is omitted from some rows. Given values are once, few, many or a class for expanded clones.

TRBJ1-2 | few | TRBV7-8 | TRBD1 | TGTGCCAGCAGCTTCCGACAGGGGAAGGGCTACACCTTC | CASSFRQGKGYTF
TRBJ1-5 | . | TRBV30 | TRBD1 | TGTGCCTGGAGGGCGGGAACAGGGGGTTATAGCAATCAGCCCCAGCATTTT | CAWRAGTGGYSNQPQHF
TRBJ2-4 | . | TRBV9 | . | TGTGCCAGCAGCGTATCCGGGGAGAAAAACATTCAGTACTTC | CASSVSGEKNIQYF
TRBJ2-7 | many | TRBV7-2 | . | TGTGCCAGCAGCGGCCGCTCCTACGAGCAGTACTTC | CASSGRSYEQYF
TRBJ1-1 | few | TRBV2 | TRBD1 | TGTGCCAGCAGTTGGGCAGGGGGCAATGAAGCTTTCTTT | CASSWAGGNEAFF
TRBJ1-1 | few | TRBV10-3 | . | TGTGCCATCAGTGTTCTAGCGGGTAGGGACACTGAAGCTTTCTTT | CAISVLAGRDTEAFF
TRBJ2-5 | . | TRBV7-7 | TRBD2 | TGTGCTAGCAGCTTAGGTTCTAGCGGGGAAGAGACCCAGTACTTC | CASSLGSSGEETQYF
TRBJ2-7 | . | TRBV5-1 | TRBD1 | TGCGCCAGCAGCTTGCGGGGACAGGGGGATTTCTCCTACGAGCAGTACTTC | CASSLRGQGDFSYEQYF
TRBJ1-5 | few | TRBV19 | . | TGTGCCAGTAGTAAAGAACGTCAGCCCCAGCATTTT | CASSKERQPQHF
TRBJ2-7 | few | TRBV6-1 | TRBD1 | TGTGCCAGTGACCGGGACAGGGACTACGAGCAGTACTTC | CASDRDRDYEQYF
TRBJ1-2 | few | TRBV28 | . | TGTGCCAGCCTTTCGGGCGGAGGCTATGGCTACACCTTC | CASLSGGGYGYTF
TRBJ2-7 | . | TRBV4-3 | TRBD1 | TGCGCCAGCAGCCAAGATATGACAGGGGGGGACGAGCAGTACTTC | CASSQDMTGGDEQYF
TRBJ2-7 | few | TRBV2 | . | TGTGCCGGCCTGCAGGGGGGTTCCTACGAGCAGTACTTC | CAGLQGGSYEQYF
TRBJ2-3 | . | TRBV18 | TRBD2 | TGTGCCAGCTCAGACGGGACTAGCGGTGCAGATACGCAGTATTTT | CASSDGTSGADTQYF
TRBJ1-6 | few | TRBV19 | . | TGTGCCAGCGGATATGGGGGCTCGACCACTTCACCCCTCCACTTT | CASGYGGSTTSPLHF
TRBJ1-2 | few | TRBV6-5 | TRBD1 | TGTGCCAGCACCCAGGGGGACCCGTCGTTCTATGGCTACACCTTC | CASTQGDPSFYGYTF
TRBJ1-4 | . | TRBV6-5 | . | TGTGCCAGCACGGACGGACAGAGCTGGGATGAAAAACTGTTTTTT | CASTDGQSWDEKLFF
TRBJ1-2 | few | TRBV9 | TRBD1 | TGTGCCAGCAGCCCTGGGACAGACCGACATGGCTACACCTTC | CASSPGTDRHGYTF
TRBJ2-5 | . | TRBV9 | TRBD1 | TGTGCCAGCAGCGTACTGGGACAGAACCAAGAGACCCAGTACTTC | CASSVLGQNQETQYF
TRBJ1-2 | . | TRBV11-2 | . | TGTGCCAGCGCGACACTCTATAACTATGGCTACACCTTC | CASATLYNYGYTF
TRBJ2-5 | few | TRBV28 | TRBD1 | TGTGCCAGCAGTTTAACCCAGGGGGCGGGTTGGGAGACCCAGTACTTC | CASSLTQGAGWETQYF
TRBJ1-2 | few | TRBV5-1 | TRBD1 | TGCGCCAGCAGCTTGGAGGCCCAGGGGGCAGGTGGCTACACCTTC | CASSLEAQGAGGYTF
TRBJ2-3 | few | TRBV10-3 | . | TGTGCCATCAGTGTTCGCGAGGCAGATACGCAGTATTTT | CAISVREADTQYF